A single sample is the source of the 30 T cell receptor beta chains below, sequenced in a study of Ad26.COV2.S vaccination and SARS-CoV-2 variants (dated by TCRdb to the early 2020s). The meaning of the sample's treatment or condition label: over 15 received Ad26.COV2.S at low or high dose, single or two shots; about 5 received placebo; per-sample allocation not given. For vaccine and placebo recipients, the sequenced repertoires came from samples collected on day 63 after the first injection. Receptors were amplified or captured by the immunoSEQ multiplex PCR assay. TCRdb's version of the immuneACCESS table is confined to in-frame rearrangements and falls short of the full clone set. An unresolved V gene accounts for under half of the shortfall where checked; the remainder is of unknown origin. The sample yields approximately 480,000 clones; 87% were counted once. The ten largest account for more than 10% of the sample.

This specimen was peripheral blood, taken in a trial of Ad26.COV2.S vaccine versus placebo. The receptors were gathered from a person between 18 and 65 years old who received the Ad26.COV2.S COVID-19 vaccine or a placebo.

The chain is built from TRBV5-8 and TRBJ2-3, with 10 bases that match TRBD2. CDR1 is SGHTS, CDR2 YDEGEE, per germline. Losses at the gene ends were 0 bases for V and 7 bases for J; bases not matched to a gene: 8. CDR3 length: 16 amino acids. The CDR3 DNA follows: TGTGCCAGCAGCTTGGCACTAGCGGGGACCCGGAATACGCAGTATTTT. This gives the protein CASSLALAGTRNTQYF.

The rearrangement joins TRBV2 to TRBJ2-2; D gene ambiguous. Trimming took 1 base from V and 6 from J, leaving 12 bases between them. This CDR3 has 15 amino acids. Germline V CDR1 and CDR2: SNHLY, FYNNEI. CDR3 loop: CASSEVILNAGELFF. CDR3 sequence (DNA): TGTGCCAGCAGTGAAGTTATTTTAAATGCCGGGGAGCTGTTTTTT.

The CDR3 reads CASSPLLSRGDSYEQYF. In nucleotides, the CDR3 is TGCGCCAGCAGTCCCCTCCTGAGTAGGGGGGACTCCTACGAGCAGTACTTC. This chain connects TRBV5-1 to TRBJ2-7; possibly TRBD1 or TRBD2 for D (6 bases each). V was cut by 5 bases and J by 0 bases, with 21 bases left in between. Germline V CDR1 and CDR2: SGHRS, YFSETQ. The CDR3 has 17 amino acids.

The genes are TRBV3-1 (or the pseudogene TRBV3-2) and TRBJ2-7; D could derive from TRBD1 or TRBD2 (6 bases each). Trimming removed 3 bases from V and 3 bases from J, with 30 bases in between. The CDR3 runs to 20 residues. Per the germline V gene, CDR1 is LGHDT and CDR2 is YNNKEL (reference sequence). CDR3 coding DNA: TGTGCCAGCAGCCACCCGGTGGGGGGCGCCTGGGGGAGTCCCTACTACGAGCAGTACTTC. Translation gives CASSHPVGGAWGSPYYEQYF.

J is TRBJ2-5 and V is TRBV7-9; TRBD2 aligns across 7 bases. CDR1 is SEHNR, CDR2 FQNEAQ, per germline (reference sequence). V was clipped by 3 bases and J by 4 bases; unmatched bases: 5. This CDR3 spans 14 amino acids. The CDR3, as DNA: TGTGCCAGCAGCTTTATGGCGGGAGTAGAGACCCAGTACTTC. Its translation is CASSFMAGVETQYF.

About this clone itself: Other nucleotide sequences in the sample specify the same CDR3. The rearrangement uses TRBV10-3 and TRBJ1-1; D unclear. The CDR3 has 11 residues. Germline CDR1 ENHRY, CDR2 SYGVKD. Deletions cut 6 bases from V and 1 base from J, with 3 bases between. As DNA, the CDR3 is TGTGCCATCAGGGAGAACACTGAAGCTTTCTTT. It encodes CAIRENTEAFF.

The chain employs TRBV5-4 and TRBJ2-3; D call uncertain. Germline V lookup: CDR1 SGHNT, CDR2 YYREEE (reference sequence). V lost 2 bases and J lost 1, with 5 bases in between. This CDR3 is built from 13 residues. The CDR3 coding sequence is TGTGCCAGCAGCTTCCACGGCACAGATACGCAGTATTTT. Translated: CASSFHGTDTQYF.

The gene calls are TRBV30 and TRBJ1-1; D is unclear. The CDR3 sequence is 12 residues long. V lost 2 bases, J lost 7 bases, and 11 bases lay in between. Germline loops: CDR1 GTSNPN, CDR2 SVGIG (reference sequence). In nucleotides, the CDR3 is TGTGCCTGGAGTTGGCAGCATAGTGAAGCTTTCTTT. Residues: CAWSWQHSEAFF.

The rearrangement joins TRBV5-1 to TRBJ2-2; tentatively, D is TRBD2 (6 bases). The germline gives CDR1 SGHRS, CDR2 YFSETQ. The CDR3 extends over 14 amino acids. V dropped 4 bases and J dropped 6 bases, with 13 bases sitting between them. This CDR3 is CASSAGNRAGELFF. In DNA form, the CDR3 reads TGCGCCAGCAGCGCGGGAAATAGGGCCGGGGAGCTGTTTTTT.

V and J are TRBV20-1 and TRBJ1-5; D may be TRBD1 (5 bases). The V end lost 3 bases, the J end lost 1 base, and 10 bases lay between the germline ends. The CDR3 has 14 residues. The germline gives CDR1 DFQATT, CDR2 SNEGSKA (reference sequence). This CDR3 reads CSASGHRSNQPQHF. The CDR3 nucleotides are TGCAGTGCTAGTGGACACCGCAGCAATCAGCCCCAGCATTTT.

As for this clone: Other DNA sequences from this sample encode an identical CDR3 as well. The chain employs TRBV3-1 (or the pseudogene TRBV3-2) and TRBJ2-7; no clear D. Germline values: CDR1 LGHDT, CDR2 YNNKEL (reference sequence). This CDR3 comprises 11 residues. V lost 3 bases, J lost 0 bases, and 0 bases lay in between. The CDR3 here is CASSHSYEQYF. The CDR3 bases are TGTGCCAGCAGCCACTCCTACGAGCAGTACTTC.

This rearrangement joins TRBV4-2 to TRBJ2-2, with 7 bases that match TRBD2. Germline CDR1 reads LGHNA; CDR2 reads YNFKEQ. V was clipped by 0 bases and J by 4 bases; unmatched bases: 14. CDR3 length equals 19 residues. CDR3 bases: TGTGCCAGCAGCCAAGATAAAGTGAGGCGGGGGAGTCCCACCGGGGAGCTGTTTTTT. It encodes CASSQDKVRRGSPTGELFF.

The J gene is TRBJ2-3, the V gene TRBV4-3; D tentatively reads TRBD1 or TRBD2 (5 bases each). The CDR3 is 17 residues long. Per germline, CDR1 LGHNA and CDR2 YSLEER. V lost 0 bases and J lost 2, with 15 bases in between. CDR3 bases: TGCGCCAGCAGCCAAGATGTGGGGGAGCAAGCCACAGATACGCAGTATTTT. Its protein is CASSQDVGEQATDTQYF.

The rearrangement links TRBV6-1 to TRBJ1-3; no firm D call. CDR1 is MNHNS, CDR2 SASEGT, per germline. Trimming stripped 2 bases from V and 0 bases from J, with 17 bases between. This CDR3 spans 18 amino acids. This CDR3 reads CASSENMGGLSSGNTIYF. The DNA for the CDR3 is TGTGCCAGCAGTGAAAATATGGGAGGGTTGTCCTCTGGAAACACCATATATTTT.

The chain carries TRBV5-1 and TRBJ2-2, with unresolved D. The germline gives CDR1 SGHRS, CDR2 YFSETQ. The V end lost 0 bases, the J end lost 4 bases, and 10 bases lay between the germline ends. The CDR3 consists of 15 residues. CDR3 in amino acids: CASSLDPVSTGELFF. The CDR3 DNA follows: TGCGCCAGCAGCTTGGACCCAGTGAGCACCGGGGAGCTGTTTTTT. The full variable domain, its missing parts supplied by reference TRBV5-1 and TRBJ2-2, is KAGVTQTPRYLIKTRGQQVTLSCSPISGHRSVSWYQQTPGQGLQFLFEYFSETQRNKGNFPGRFSGRQFSNSRSEMNVSTLELGDSALYLCASSLDPVSTGELFFGEGSRLTVL.

This clone was counted a single time. The chain links TRBV12-2 to TRBJ1-1. TRBV12-2 is assigned pseudogene status. This CDR3 has 13 amino acids. In DNA, the CDR3 is TGTGCAAGTCGCCCTGTCCCGGCGCCTGAAGCTTTCTTT. Its protein is CASRPVPAPEAFF.

The chain couples TRBV15 to TRBJ2-1, with D perhaps TRBD1 or TRBD2 (5 bases each). The V end was cut by 9 bases, the J end by 9 bases, with 12 bases between. The CDR3 runs 11 residues. CDR1 and CDR2 (germline): LNHNV, YYDKDF (reference sequence). CDR3 loop: CATWGWGEQFF. In DNA, the CDR3 is TGTGCCACATGGGGGTGGGGTGAGCAGTTCTTC.

J is TRBJ2-1 and V is TRBV24-1; 12 bases are shared with TRBD2. CDR3 size: 16 residues. Trimming cost V 3 bases and J 9 bases; bases outside gene matches: 8. The germline gives CDR1 KGHDR, CDR2 SFDVKD. Here the CDR3 reads CATSDIGLAGKVEQFF. Here the CDR3 DNA reads TGTGCCACCAGTGATATAGGACTAGCGGGAAAGGTTGAGCAGTTCTTC.

Here the CDR3 reads CASSLGSRVRDNAEAFF. The CDR3 DNA sequence: TGCGCCAGCAGCTTGGGCAGCCGGGTCAGGGATAACGCTGAAGCTTTCTTT. J is TRBJ1-1 and V is TRBV5-1, with a possible D match to TRBD1 (5 bases). Germline loops: CDR1 SGHRS, CDR2 YFSETQ. The CDR3 consists of 17 residues. Trimming removed 0 bases from V and 6 bases from J, with 21 bases in between.

This chain links TRBV6-5 with TRBJ1-5; 8 nucleotides line up with TRBD1. With 4 bases clipped from V and 4 bases from J, the junction kept 9 bases outside the gene matches. The CDR3 contains 16 residues. The V gene's germline CDR1 is MNHEY and CDR2 SVGAGI. CDR3 nucleotides: TGTGCCAGCAGTTCCTTTTTTCGGACAGGGAATCAGCCCCAGCATTTT. Its translation is CASSSFFRTGNQPQHF.

This chain uses TRBV20-1 with TRBJ2-4; no firm D call. Per the germline V gene, CDR1 is DFQATT and CDR2 is SNEGSKA (reference sequence). The CDR3 is 17 amino acids. V gave up 3 bases and J gave up 0 bases, with 18 bases separating them. CDR3 DNA: TGCAGTGCTAGTCTCGTTGAGGCGGATCTAGCCAAAAACATTCAGTACTTC. This sequence encodes CSASLVEADLAKNIQYF.

The chain is built from TRBV7-2 and TRBJ2-5; D gene ambiguous. V dropped 5 bases and J dropped 7 bases, with 17 bases sitting between them. The germline V gene encodes CDR1 SGHTA and CDR2 FQGNSA. The CDR3 contains 14 residues. The DNA of the CDR3 is TGTGCCAGCAGCCCCTTCCGGGCGAGAGGGACCCAGTACTTC. Its translation: CASSPFRARGTQYF.

This chain links TRBV7-3 with TRBJ2-5, with 8 positions matching TRBD1. V shed 5 bases, J shed 3 bases, and the junction held 8 bases outside the gene matches. Germline V gives CDR1 SGHTA, CDR2 FQGTGA. The length of the CDR3 is 15 residues. The CDR3 loop reads CASSQGQGREETQYF. The DNA for the CDR3 is TGTGCCAGCAGCCAAGGACAGGGCAGGGAAGAGACCCAGTACTTC.

The gene calls are TRBV15 and TRBJ2-7; D is undetermined. The CDR3 is made up of 13 amino acids. The V end was cut by 3 bases, the J end by 3 bases, with 9 bases between. Germline V lookup: CDR1 LNHNV, CDR2 YYDKDF (reference sequence). The CDR3 reads CATSSGSYYEQYF. CDR3 coding DNA: TGTGCCACCAGCAGCGGCTCCTACTACGAGCAGTACTTC.

The count of this clone is one. The rearrangement joins TRBV14 to TRBJ2-7; 10 nucleotides align to TRBD2. The CDR3 covers 16 residues. With V trimmed by 2 bases and J by 0 bases, 4 bases remained unmatched. Germline assignment: CDR1 SGHDN and CDR2 FVKESK. CDR3 nucleotides: TGTGCCAGCAGCCAAATAGCGGGAGGACTCTCCTACGAGCAGTACTTC. Translating it yields CASSQIAGGLSYEQYF. The complete variable domain, with remaining parts taken from reference TRBV14 and TRBJ2-7, reads EAGVTQFPSHSVIEKGQTVTLRCDPISGHDNLYWYRRVMGKEIKFLLHFVKESKQDESGMPNNRFLAERTGGTYSTLKVQPAELEDSGVYFCASSQIAGGLSYEQYFGPGTRLTVT.

This clone appeared once. The chain employs TRBV6-5 and TRBJ2-7; 7 bases match TRBD1. The CDR3 contains 16 residues. Germline assignment: CDR1 MNHEY and CDR2 SVGAGI. The V gene end was trimmed by 2 bases and the J gene end by 2 bases; junction bases not matched to a gene: 9. The CDR3 DNA sequence: TGTGCCAGCAGTTACGGATTTACAGGGGCCCCCTACGAGCAGTACTTC. Residues: CASSYGFTGAPYEQYF.

The rearrangement links TRBV7-9 to TRBJ2-3, with D unclear. This CDR3 is 14 amino acids long. Germline lookup yields CDR1 SEHNR and CDR2 FQNEAQ (reference sequence). V gave up 5 bases and J gave up 2 bases, with 11 bases separating them. Here the CDR3 reads CASSPRGPTDTQYF. The CDR3 nucleotides are TGTGCCAGCAGCCCCCGCGGACCCACAGATACGCAGTATTTT.

This clone was observed a few times. The chain links TRBV5-1 to TRBJ2-7; D possibly corresponds to TRBD2 (5 bases). CDR3 length: 14 amino acids. The V gene's germline CDR1 is SGHRS and CDR2 YFSETQ. Trimming took off 0 bases at V and 2 bases at J, with 9 bases between the two ends. The CDR3 here is CASSLGTPTYEQYF. Written as DNA, the CDR3 is TGCGCCAGCAGCTTGGGGACTCCTACCTACGAGCAGTACTTC.

This CDR3 reads CASANFGREETQYF. In DNA, the CDR3 is TGTGCCAGCGCAAACTTCGGCAGGGAAGAGACCCAGTACTTC. The rearrangement joins TRBV19 to TRBJ2-5; the D gene is possibly TRBD1 (5 bases). The V and J ends lost 9 bases and 3 bases respectively, with 17 bases between them. Germline-derived CDR1 and CDR2 are LNHDA and SQIVND (reference sequence). This CDR3 is 14 amino acids long.

The V and J genes are TRBV7-3 and TRBJ2-3; the match to TRBD2 covers 8 bases. V shed 4 bases, J shed 4 bases, and the junction held 7 bases outside the gene matches. The CDR3 totals 15 residues. CDR1 is SGHTA, CDR2 FQGTGA, per germline. The CDR3 region is CASSSGLEKADTQYF. Here the CDR3 DNA reads TGTGCCAGCAGCTCGGGACTAGAAAAAGCAGATACGCAGTATTTT.